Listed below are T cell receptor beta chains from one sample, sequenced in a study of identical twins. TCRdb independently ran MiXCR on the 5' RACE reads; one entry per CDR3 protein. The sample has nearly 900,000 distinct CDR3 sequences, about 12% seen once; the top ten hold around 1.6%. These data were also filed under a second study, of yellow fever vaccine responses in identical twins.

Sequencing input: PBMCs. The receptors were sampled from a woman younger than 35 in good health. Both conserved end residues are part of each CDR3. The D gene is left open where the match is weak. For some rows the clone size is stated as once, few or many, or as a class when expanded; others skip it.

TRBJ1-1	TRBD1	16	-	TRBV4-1	CASSQGTGEWDTEAFF	TGCGCCAGCAGCCAAGGGACAGGTGAATGGGACACTGAAGCTTTCTTT
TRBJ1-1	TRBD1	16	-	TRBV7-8	CASSLVGLQGAVLAFF	TGTGCCAGCAGCTTAGTAGGTTTGCAGGGGGCAGTTCTAGCTTTCTTT
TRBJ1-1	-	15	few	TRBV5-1	CASSFGTQLNTEAFF	TGCGCCAGCAGCTTTGGTACACAACTGAACACTGAAGCTTTCTTT
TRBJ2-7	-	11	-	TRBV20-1	CSATQGTEQYF	TGCAGTGCTACACAGGGAACCGAGCAGTACTTC
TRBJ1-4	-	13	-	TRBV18	CASSPPGSEKLFF	TGTGCCAGCTCACCACCGGGATCTGAAAAACTGTTTTTT
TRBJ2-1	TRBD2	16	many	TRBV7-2	CASSLRFLRGGSEQFF	TGTGCCAGCAGCTTGAGATTTTTGCGGGGGGGGAGTGAGCAGTTCTTC
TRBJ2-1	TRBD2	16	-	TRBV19	CASSMWTSGGAAEQFF	TGTGCCAGTAGTATGTGGACTAGCGGGGGGGCCGCCGAGCAGTTCTTC
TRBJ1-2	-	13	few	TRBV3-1	CASNRGGNYGYTF	TGTGCCAGCAACCGTGGGGGAAACTATGGCTACACCTTC
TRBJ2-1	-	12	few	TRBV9	CASSAANNEQFF	TGTGCCAGCAGCGCCGCGAACAATGAGCAGTTCTTC
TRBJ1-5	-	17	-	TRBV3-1	CASSQGGTPPSNQPQHF	TGTGCCAGCAGCCAAGGGGGGACACCACCTTCCAATCAGCCCCAGCATTTT
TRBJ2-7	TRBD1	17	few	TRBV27	CASSLMGQGIGLYEQYF	TGTGCCAGCAGTTTAATGGGACAGGGTATTGGGCTCTACGAGCAGTACTTC
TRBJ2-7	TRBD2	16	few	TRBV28	CASSPMGVAGSYEQYF	TGTGCCAGCAGCCCTATGGGGGTAGCGGGGTCCTACGAGCAGTACTTC
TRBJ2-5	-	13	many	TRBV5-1	CASSLRDQETQYF	TGTGCCAGCAGTCTGAGGGACCAAGAGACCCAGTACTTC
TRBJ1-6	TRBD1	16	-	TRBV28	CASSFYPGTGNSPLHF	TGTGCCAGCAGTTTTTATCCCGGGACAGGGAACTCACCCCTCCACTTT
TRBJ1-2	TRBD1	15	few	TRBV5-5	CASSMSPTGDYGYTF	TGTGCCAGCAGCATGTCCCCTACAGGGGACTATGGCTACACCTTC
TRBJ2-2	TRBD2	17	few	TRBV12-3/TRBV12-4	CASSPGTSGGISGELFF	TGTGCCAGCAGTCCCGGGACTAGCGGGGGGATCTCCGGGGAGCTGTTTTTT
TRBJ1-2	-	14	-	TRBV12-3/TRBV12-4	CASSFGGVNYGYTF	TGTGCCAGCAGTTTCGGCGGAGTTAACTATGGCTACACCTTC
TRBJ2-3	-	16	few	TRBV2	CASSEDSGPSTDTQYF	TGTGCCAGCAGTGAAGATAGCGGACCTAGCACAGATACGCAGTATTTT
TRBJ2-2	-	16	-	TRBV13	CASNHLQGEGTGELFF	TGTGCCAGCAACCACCTACAGGGGGAGGGCACCGGGGAGCTGTTTTTT
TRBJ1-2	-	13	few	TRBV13	CASSVGQSDGYTF	TGTGCCAGCAGCGTAGGACAGTCCGATGGCTACACCTTC
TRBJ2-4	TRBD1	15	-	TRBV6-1	CASSEWAGGTNIQYF	TGTGCCAGCAGTGAATGGGCAGGGGGTACGAACATTCAGTACTTC
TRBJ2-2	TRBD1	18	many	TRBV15	CATSRGRGTGRNTGELFF	TGTGCCACCAGCAGAGGAAGGGGGACAGGGAGGAACACCGGGGAGCTGTTTTTT
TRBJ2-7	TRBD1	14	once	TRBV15	CATSGGQTFYEQYF	TGTGCCACCAGCGGGGGACAGACCTTTTACGAGCAGTACTTC
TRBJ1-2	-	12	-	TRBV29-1	CSVGGGSYGYTF	TGCAGCGTTGGGGGGGGGAGCTATGGCTACACCTTC
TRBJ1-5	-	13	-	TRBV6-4	CASSDEGNQPQHF	TGTGCCAGCAGTGACGAGGGGAATCAGCCCCAGCATTTT
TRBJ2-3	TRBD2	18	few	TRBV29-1	CSVGTWVGLAGVSDTQYF	TGCAGCGTTGGGACTTGGGTGGGGCTAGCGGGAGTTTCAGATACGCAGTATTTT
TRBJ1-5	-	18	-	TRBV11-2	CASSLDRVGVRGNQPQHF	TGTGCCAGCAGCTTAGATCGGGTAGGGGTCAGGGGCAATCAGCCCCAGCATTTT
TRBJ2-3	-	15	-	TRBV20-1	CSARDMGSVSDTQYF	TGCAGTGCTAGAGATATGGGGAGTGTTTCAGATACGCAGTATTTT
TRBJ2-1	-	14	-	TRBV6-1	CASSDSSRINEQFF	TGTGCCAGCAGTGATTCTAGCCGGATCAATGAGCAGTTCTTC
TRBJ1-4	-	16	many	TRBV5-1	CASSLTGSATNEKLFF	TGCGCCAGCAGCCTAACAGGTTCCGCAACTAATGAAAAACTGTTTTTT
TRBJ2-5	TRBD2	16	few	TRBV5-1	CASSLVGLAGAETQYF	TGCGCCAGCAGCTTGGTTGGACTAGCGGGAGCGGAGACCCAGTACTTC
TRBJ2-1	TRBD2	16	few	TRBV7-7	CASSLSGRIGYNEQFF	TGTGCCAGCAGCCTTAGCGGGAGAATTGGCTACAATGAGCAGTTCTTC